Below, 10 T cell receptor beta chains from the same sample are listed, as sequenced in a study of cytomegalovirus exposure and HLA in healthy donors. The PCR ran on 60 Vbeta and 13 Jbeta primers. Assay: immunoSEQ multiplex PCR; the TCRdb copy retains only in-frame clones and omits some. The repertoire includes 100,000 to 150,000 clones, over 70% of them detected once, and roughly 3% sits in the top ten. Sequences were obtained from PBMCs. The receptor set was obtained from a woman in her 40s in good health and CMV-seropositive.

CDR3 sequence: CASSVGTSGTGQETQYF. DNA for the CDR3: TGTGCCAGCAGCGTCGGGACTAGCGGAACCGGCCAAGAGACCCAGTACTTC. V gene TRBV9 combines with J gene TRBJ2-5; 11 bases agree with TRBD2. Germline V lookup: CDR1 SGDLS, CDR2 YYNGEE. The V gene end was trimmed by 2 bases and the J gene end by 1 base; junction bases not matched to a gene: 7. The CDR3 runs to 17 residues.

The V call is TRBV4-3, the J call TRBJ2-5; weak D call: TRBD2 (6 bases). The CDR3 runs 15 residues. Between the trimmed V and J ends, which lost 2 bases and 4 bases, there was a span of 14 bases. Germline V gene sequence: CDR1 LGHNA, CDR2 YSLEER. CDR3 DNA: TGCGCCAGCAGCCAATCCATGGATAGCGGAGAGACCCAGTACTTC. Translating gives CASSQSMDSGETQYF.

The chain is built from TRBV30 and TRBJ1-2; no clear D. Trimming took off 1 base at V and 4 bases at J, with 10 bases between the two ends. The length of the CDR3 is 13 residues. CDR1 is GTSNPN and CDR2 is SVGIG in the germline V gene (reference sequence). CDR3 region: CAWSEGGLYGYTF. DNA of the CDR3: TGTGCCTGGAGTGAAGGTGGGCTCTATGGCTACACCTTC.

This clone showed up just a few times. This chain connects TRBV30 to TRBJ1-3; D remains unclear. The CDR3 sequence is 12 residues long. The V end was cut by 8 bases, the J end by 2 bases, with 10 bases between. Per the germline V gene, CDR1 is GTSNPN and CDR2 is SVGIG (reference sequence). For the CDR3, the DNA is TGTGCCGAGTCAGGCCCTGGAAACACCATATATTTT. Translating it yields CAESGPGNTIYF.

The chain recombines TRBV10-3 with TRBJ2-2; 10 bases agree with TRBD2. Germline V CDR1 and CDR2: ENHRY, SYGVKD. The CDR3 runs 17 residues. Trimming at V came to 4 bases and at J to 1 base, leaving 6 bases not matched to a gene. The CDR3 region is CAISGGLAGGNTGELFF. The CDR3 DNA follows: TGTGCCATCAGTGGGGGATTAGCGGGAGGGAACACCGGGGAGCTGTTTTTT.

The table lists this clone with a few counts. The gene calls are TRBV10-3 and TRBJ1-5, with no clear D. This CDR3 region has 14 residues. Germline V gene sequence: CDR1 ENHRY, CDR2 SYGVKD. Trimming left V 0 bases short and J 4 bases short, with 7 bases between. CDR3 amino acids: CAISESAGNQPQHF. The CDR3 DNA sequence: TGTGCCATCAGTGAGTCGGCGGGGAATCAGCCCCAGCATTTT.

The genes are TRBV9 and TRBJ1-5; possible D gene TRBD1, 6 bases. V was clipped by 3 bases and J by 4 bases, with 11 bases between them. There are 14 residues in the CDR3. CDR1 SGDLS and CDR2 YYNGEE come from the germline V gene. The CDR3 DNA follows: TGTGCCAGCAGCGGCGCAGGGGCGAATCAGCCCCAGCATTTT. Translated: CASSGAGANQPQHF.

The chain links TRBV6-1 to TRBJ2-7, with D possibly matching TRBD2 (6 bases). From germline, CDR1 is MNHNS and CDR2 SASEGT. This CDR3 is built from 14 residues. V lost 4 bases, J lost 4 bases, and 14 bases lay in between. DNA for the CDR3: TGTGCCAGCAGTGGGGGACTCAAGGGGTACGAGCAGTACTTC. The encoded protein is CASSGGLKGYEQYF.

This clone was counted only a few times. The rearrangement links TRBV7-6 to TRBJ1-1; D gene uncertain. Germline values: CDR1 SGHVS, CDR2 FNYEAQ. The CDR3 is 13 residues long. Trimming removed 2 bases at V and 4 bases at J, with 8 bases between. In DNA, the CDR3 is TGTGCCAGCAGCTTATCGGGTAGCACTGAAGCTTTCTTT. It is translated as CASSLSGSTEAFF.

The V gene is TRBV11-2, the J gene TRBJ1-1, with 7 bases aligning to TRBD1. With V trimmed by 1 base and J by 1 base, 3 bases remained unmatched. The CDR3 is 15 amino acids. Germline V CDR1 and CDR2: SGHAT, FQNNGV. CDR3 sequence reads: CASSLADRSNTEAFF. The CDR3 DNA reads as TGTGCCAGCAGCTTAGCGGACAGGTCGAACACTGAAGCTTTCTTT.